This entry lists 16 T cell receptor beta chains sequenced from one sample in a study of T cell clonality in common variable immunodeficiency (dated by TCRdb to the mid-2010s). The full study reports these points: CVID TCRbeta sequences reportedly showed fewer deletions and N-nucleotide insertions and lacked highly modified clones with 13 or more V deletions.

Their cognate antigens are unknown. The receptor library was made with the immunoSEQ multiplex PCR assay. TCRdb limited this immuneACCESS table to in-frame rearrangements with V and J called. A share of clones is missing; checked studies link under half to unresolved V genes, and the rest is unexplained. The table notes tens of thousands of clones here, none of them singletons. The top ten clonotypes cover around 6% of the sample. Sequencing used peripheral blood mononuclear cells. These receptor sequences come from a human donor with common variable immunodeficiency.

About this clone: The DNA ends 3 residues before the CDR3 does, and the rest of the CDR3 is filled in from the germline J gene. This chain connects TRBV7-9 to TRBJ2-3, with 9 nucleotides matching TRBD1. CDR1 is SEHNR and CDR2 is FQNEAQ in the germline V gene (reference sequence). This CDR3 region has 15 residues. J was trimmed by 2 bases and V by 5 bases; bases with no gene match: 5. The CDR3 loop reads CASSPGTGPTDTQYF. CDR3 DNA (partial): TGTGCCAGCAGCCCTGGGACAGGGCCCACAGATACG.

In the case of this clone: The read ends 3 residues before the CDR3 terminus; that terminus is restored from the germline J gene. This chain joins TRBV20-1 and TRBJ1-3, with 8 positions matching TRBD1. Germline V gene lookup returns CDR1 DFQATT and CDR2 SNEGSKA (reference sequence). The CDR3 extends over 14 amino acids. V trimming: 2 bases; J trimming: 3 bases; junction bases outside the gene matches: 3. CDR3 protein: CSARTGQGGNTIYF. The CDR3 bases that were read are TGCAGTGCTAGAACCGGACAGGGTGGAAACACC.

This clone was seen only a few times. The read is 3 residues too short to cover the CDR3 end, so that end is filled in from the germline J gene. The chain is built from TRBV5-1 and TRBJ2-5, with 8 positions matching TRBD1. The length of the CDR3 is 12 residues. Germline CDR1 reads SGHRS; CDR2 reads YFSETQ. Trimming at V came to 4 bases and at J to 5 bases, leaving 1 base not matched to a gene. CDR3 bases read: TGCGCCAGCAGCCGACAGGGGGAGACC. Amino acids: CASSRQGET. The whole CDR3 sequence reads CASSRQGETQYF.

To note about this clone: With the read ending 3 residues before the CDR3 end, the germline J gene is used to fill in that end. The chain carries TRBV2 and TRBJ1-1, with TRBD1 matching over 7 bases. Unmatched junction bases numbered 11, after V lost 4 bases and J lost 6 bases. The CDR3 consists of 15 residues. CDR1 SNHLY and CDR2 FYNNEI come from the germline V gene. CDR3 sequence: CASSGRIGGSSEAFF. The covered CDR3 bases are TGTGCCAGCAGTGGTCGGATAGGGGGCAGCTCTGAA.

This clone has more than one count but fewer than ten. The missing CDR3 end, 3 residues past where the read stops, is filled in from the germline J gene. The chain links TRBV19 to TRBJ1-6; D not resolved. This CDR3 has 13 amino acids. Trimming removed 5 bases at V and 7 bases at J, with 9 bases between. Germline V gives CDR1 LNHDA, CDR2 SQIVND (reference sequence). The sequenced CDR3 bases are TGTGCCAGTAGTCCTTTAAGGAATTCACCC. This gives the protein CASSPLRNSP. The entire CDR3 protein is CASSPLRNSPLHF.

This clone was found many times. The missing CDR3 end, 3 residues past where the read stops, is filled in from the germline J gene. The chain joins TRBV19 to TRBJ1-5; 7 bases align to TRBD1. J gave up 8 bases and V 6 bases, and 7 bases lay outside the gene matches. This CDR3 spans 13 amino acids. CDR1 and CDR2 (germline): LNHDA, SQIVND (reference sequence). The CDR3 bases that were read are TGTGCCAGTAGCTTGGAGGGGGCGAAGCCC. This encodes CASSLEGAKP. The whole CDR3 sequence reads CASSLEGAKPQHF.

This clone has ten or more counts. The CDR3 DNA, read in part, is TGCAGTGCTATATCCGGGGTAGCGGGAGGGTCAGCCAAAAACATT. This translates into CSAISGVAGGSAKNI. In full, the CDR3 is CSAISGVAGGSAKNIQYF. The chain is built from TRBV20-1 and TRBJ2-4, with 11 bases lining up with TRBD2. The read terminates 3 residues ahead of where the CDR3 ends, so the germline J gene completes it. Germline V gene lookup returns CDR1 DFQATT and CDR2 SNEGSKA (reference sequence). CDR3 size: 18 residues. The trim removed 4 bases at V and 0 bases at J, leaving 11 bases unmatched.

This clone has a handful of counts. With the read ending 3 residues before the CDR3 end, the germline J gene is used to fill in that end. This chain links TRBV19 with TRBJ1-5; D is perhaps TRBD1 (5 bases). Germline loops: CDR1 LNHDA, CDR2 SQIVND (reference sequence). Trimming shortened V by 7 bases and J by 3 bases, and 16 bases separated the two germline ends. The CDR3 runs to 15 residues. The covered CDR3 bases are TGTGCCAGTATGGTGGAGGGGTCTCTCAATCAGCCC. It codes for CASMVEGSLNQP. The complete CDR3 protein is CASMVEGSLNQPQHF. Full variable domain (rest looked up from reference TRBV19 and TRBJ1-5): DGGITQSPKYLFRKEGQNVTLSCEQNLNHDAMYWYRQDPGQGLRLIYYSQIVNDFQKGDIAEGYSVSREKKESFPLTVTSAQKNPTAFYLCASMVEGSLNQPQHFGDGTRLSIL.

Comment on this clone: The CDR3 end falls 3 residues outside the read, so it is completed with the germline J gene. The genes are TRBV19 and TRBJ2-1; tentatively, D is TRBD1 (6 bases). Trimming cost V 8 bases and J 0 bases, with 14 bases left between them. Germline CDR1 reads LNHDA; CDR2 reads SQIVND (reference sequence). There are 15 residues in the CDR3. Here the CDR3 reads CASRYRESSYNEQFF. Incomplete CDR3 DNA: TGTGCCAGTCGGTACAGGGAGAGCTCCTACAATGAG.

This clone was seen many times. With the read ending 3 residues before the CDR3 end, the germline J gene is used to fill in that end. The V and J genes are TRBV18 and TRBJ2-7; D uncertain. This CDR3 spans 13 amino acids. With 5 bases removed from V and 2 bases from J, the gap between germline ends came to 10 bases. In germline, CDR1 is KGHSH, CDR2 LQKENI. This CDR3 is CASSNLGAYEQYF. The sequenced CDR3 bases are TGTGCCAGCTCAAATCTAGGAGCCTACGAG.

This clone appeared a few times. With the read ending 3 residues before the CDR3 end, the germline J gene is used to fill in that end. V and J are TRBV7-3 and TRBJ2-1; no clear D gene. Germline lookup yields CDR1 SGHTA and CDR2 FQGTGA. The V end was cut by 5 bases, the J end by 0 bases, with 11 bases between. The CDR3 is 15 amino acids. The CDR3 region is CASSPTPLSYNEQFF. The sequenced CDR3 bases are TGTGCCAGCAGCCCAACTCCTCTCTCCTACAATGAG.

This clone was observed a handful of times. The read ends 3 residues early relative to the CDR3; the germline J gene fills the gap. The V gene is TRBV5-1, the J gene TRBJ2-7; 7 bases align to TRBD1. The germline gives CDR1 SGHRS, CDR2 YFSETQ. V trimming: 4 bases; J trimming: 3 bases; junction bases outside the gene matches: 7. The length of the CDR3 is 14 residues. CDR3 region: CASSPGTAFYEQYF. The CDR3 bases that were read are TGCGCCAGCAGCCCCGGGACAGCATTCTACGAG.

This clone was recorded many times. The CDR3 DNA, read in part, is TGCAGTGCTAGTGCGGACACCTACGAG. Protein: CSASADTYE. The full CDR3 is CSASADTYEQYF. V gene TRBV20-1 combines with J gene TRBJ2-7; maybe TRBD1 (5 bases). The read ends 3 residues shy of where the CDR3 ends; the end is completed using the germline J gene. CDR1 is DFQATT, CDR2 SNEGSKA, per germline (reference sequence). The CDR3 length is 12 residues. The V end lost 3 bases, the J end lost 2 bases, and 8 bases lay between the germline ends.

This clone was seen at least ten times. The observed sequence ends 3 residues before the CDR3 terminus, with the missing tail filled in from the germline J gene. The rearrangement links TRBV4-1 to TRBJ1-6; D might be TRBD1 (6 bases). Germline assignment: CDR1 MGHRA and CDR2 YSYEKL. This CDR3 contains 15 residues. Trimming pared 0 bases from V and 7 bases from J, leaving 10 bases between. The CDR3 protein is CASSQEGRGNSPLHF. The sequenced part of the CDR3 DNA is TGCGCCAGCAGCCAAGAAGGGAGGGGGAATTCACCC.

This clone has just a few counts. With the read ending 3 residues before the CDR3 end, the germline J gene is used to fill in that end. The chain has TRBV7-6 and TRBJ2-1; 7 bases align to TRBD1. The V gene end was trimmed by 4 bases and the J gene end by 3 bases; junction bases not matched to a gene: 6. The germline gives CDR1 SGHVS, CDR2 FNYEAQ. CDR3 size: 15 residues. The CDR3 protein is CASSSPDRNYNEQFF. The CDR3 bases that were read are TGTGCCAGCAGCTCCCCGGACAGGAACTACAATGAG.

On this clone: The read ends 3 residues shy of where the CDR3 ends; the end is completed using the germline J gene. This sequence joins TRBV7-2 and TRBJ1-5; D perhaps matches TRBD1 (5 bases). Trimming removed 4 bases from V and 2 bases from J, with 12 bases in between. The CDR3 loop spans 15 amino acids. The germline CDR1 and CDR2 sequences are SGHTA and FQGNSA. Partial CDR3 DNA: TGTGCCAGCAGCTCGGGGTCGGGGGGCAATCAGCCC. Its translation is CASSSGSGGNQP. The whole CDR3 reads CASSSGSGGNQPQHF.